This passage covers 29 T cell receptor beta chains from one sample sequenced in a study of shared clonotypes between healthy human individuals. Profiled with immunoSEQ multiplex PCR; TCRdb holds only in-frame clones, not every one. The sample lists about 650,000 clones, about 95% seen once, with 0.095% to 0.12% in the top ten. The naive CD8 subset, CD45RO-negative cells positively selected for CCR7, excluded terminally differentiated effector memory CD45RA+ cells. The sequencing sample was made of naive CD8+ T cells sorted from blood. The origin of the receptors is a woman aged 25-40 years in good health.

This chain joins TRBV5-4 and TRBJ1-1, with TRBD1 as a possible D gene (6 bases). In germline, CDR1 is SGHNT, CDR2 YYREEE (reference sequence). The CDR3 runs 15 residues. V lost 2 bases to trimming and J lost 2 bases, with 13 bases between them. CDR3 nucleotide sequence: TGTGCCAGCAGCTTCGACAGGCATGTTAACACTGAAGCTTTCTTT. Protein: CASSFDRHVNTEAFF. The full variable domain, with the rest looked up from reference TRBV5-4 and TRBJ1-1, is ETGVTQSPTHLIKTRGQQVTLRCSSQSGHNTVSWYQQALGQGPQFIFQYYREEENGRGNFPPRFSGLQFPNYSSELNVNALELDDSALYLCASSFDRHVNTEAFFGQGTRLTVV.

The chain uses TRBV27 and TRBJ2-3, with D possibly being TRBD2 (6 bases). Germline V gene lookup returns CDR1 MNHEY and CDR2 SMNVEV (reference sequence). CDR3 length: 15 residues. The ends were cut back, 2 bases at V and 5 bases at J, with 14 bases in the middle. The CDR3, as DNA: TGTGCCAGCAGTTTAACCGGAATGGGGGGAGATACGCAGTATTTT. Protein sequence: CASSLTGMGGDTQYF.

The V and J genes are TRBV19 and TRBJ2-3; D is perhaps TRBD1 or TRBD2 (6 bases each). Germline assignment: CDR1 LNHDA and CDR2 SQIVND (reference sequence). V gave up 3 bases and J gave up 1 base, with 14 bases separating them. The CDR3 runs 16 residues. CDR3 in amino acids: CASSIGGGYGTDTQYF. The CDR3, as DNA: TGTGCCAGTAGTATTGGAGGGGGTTACGGCACAGATACGCAGTATTTT.

The chain has TRBV28 and TRBJ2-7; 7 bases match TRBD2. The CDR3 is 12 amino acids. After removal of 8 bases from V and 3 bases from J, the junction contained 4 bases not matched to a gene. Germline loops: CDR1 MDHEN, CDR2 SYDVKM. The CDR3 coding sequence is TGTGCCAGCGTGAGCGGGAACTACGAGCAGTACTTC. Translating gives CASVSGNYEQYF.

This clone came up once. The rearrangement joins TRBV13 to TRBJ2-1; the D is unclear. Looked up from germline, CDR1 is PRHDT and CDR2 is FYEKMQ (reference sequence). Trimming pared 0 bases from V and 1 base from J, leaving 4 bases between. CDR3 length equals 14 residues. The CDR3 loop is CASSLGRSYNEQFF. CDR3 in DNA: TGTGCCAGCAGCTTAGGGAGATCCTACAATGAGCAGTTCTTC.

The genes are TRBV11-2 and TRBJ2-3, with TRBD1 matching 7 bases. V trimming: 2 bases; J trimming: 1 base; junction bases outside the gene matches: 3. CDR1 and CDR2 from the germline V gene are SGHAT and FQNNGV. CDR3 length: 15 residues. This CDR3 is CASSLFQGGTDTQYF. The CDR3 DNA is TGTGCCAGCAGCTTATTTCAGGGGGGCACAGATACGCAGTATTTT.

Of note for this clone: In the same sample, other DNA sequences code for this CDR3. CDR3: CASSLTSGTYNEQFF. CDR3 sequence (DNA): TGTGCCAGCAGTTTGACTAGCGGCACCTACAATGAGCAGTTCTTC. V and J are TRBV27 and TRBJ2-1; 9 bases match TRBD2. Trimming took 3 bases from V and 2 from J; bases not matched to a gene: 2. The germline V gene has CDR1 MNHEY and CDR2 SMNVEV (reference sequence). This CDR3 is built from 15 residues.

This clone has only one observation. V usage is TRBV27 and J usage is TRBJ2-1; D remains unclear. This CDR3 has 14 residues. Germline V gene sequence: CDR1 MNHEY, CDR2 SMNVEV (reference sequence). V shed 1 base and J shed 3 bases, with 7 bases lying between them. The CDR3 here is CASSLLANYNEQFF. The CDR3 nucleotides are TGTGCCAGCAGTTTATTGGCAAACTACAATGAGCAGTTCTTC.

The rearrangement uses TRBV21-1 and TRBJ2-2; TRBD1 is taken as the D call from the table, unchecked against the DNA. TRBV21-1 is labeled a pseudogene. CDR3 size: 14 residues. In nucleotides, the CDR3 is TGTGCCAGCAACACAGTGAAGAACACCGGGGAGCTGTTTTTT. Translation gives CASNTVKNTGELFF.

This clone has a single count. The chain carries TRBV27 and TRBJ2-1; D unresolved. V was clipped by 0 bases and J by 9 bases, with 9 bases between them. Germline V gene sequence: CDR1 MNHEY, CDR2 SMNVEV (reference sequence). The CDR3 has 13 residues. The CDR3 DNA follows: TGTGCCAGCAGTTTATCCCCCTTAGTTGAGCAGTTCTTC. Protein sequence: CASSLSPLVEQFF.

The genes are TRBV18 and TRBJ1-1; a weak D match, TRBD1 (5 bases). Trimming removed 2 bases from V and 4 bases from J, with 8 bases in between. Germline V gene sequence: CDR1 KGHSH, CDR2 LQKENI. The CDR3 runs 13 residues. The CDR3 reads CASSPGGPTEAFF. CDR3 coding DNA: TGTGCCAGCTCACCAGGGGGACCCACTGAAGCTTTCTTT.

This clone was counted between two and nine times. The rearrangement links TRBV2 to TRBJ2-5; 8 positions agree with TRBD2. CDR3 length equals 17 residues. Germline CDR1 and CDR2: SNHLY and FYNNEI. The V segment lost 2 bases and the J segment 4 bases; nucleotides outside the gene matches: 12. The CDR3 reads CASSEMGLALAGETQYF. The CDR3 nucleotides read TGTGCCAGCAGTGAAATGGGCCTAGCCCTAGCGGGAGAGACCCAGTACTTC.

Comments on this clone: Compared with germline, one end of the junction differs, possibly owing to a read error. CDR3 bases: TGCAGCGTAGAAGACAGGGGGCCTGGAAACACCATATATTTT. This gives the protein CSVEDRGPGNTIYF. This chain links TRBV29-1 with TRBJ1-3; the match to TRBD1 covers 10 bases. The CDR3 is 14 residues long. Germline lookup yields CDR1 SQVTM and CDR2 ANQGSEA.

V and J are TRBV7-9 and TRBJ2-5; no reliable D call. The end of the DNA is better explained by TRBJ2-7, so the J call may be wrong. Germline V gene data show CDR1 as SEHNR and CDR2 as FQNEAQ (reference sequence). The CDR3 runs 12 residues. CDR3 coding DNA: TGTGCCAGCAGTTCCAGCCCCCACGAGCAGTACTTC. Its translation: CASSSSPHEQYF.

The CDR3 sequence: CASSSRTSFEQYF. CDR3 DNA: TGTGCCAGCAGCTCAAGGACTAGCTTCGAGCAGTACTTC. V usage is TRBV7-8 and J usage is TRBJ2-7; TRBD2 aligns across 8 bases. Germline V gives CDR1 SGHVS, CDR2 FQNEAQ. The length of the CDR3 is 13 residues. V was pared by 4 bases and J by 6 bases, with 5 bases of the junction left unmatched. The variable domain in full, completed from reference TRBV7-8 and TRBJ2-7, reads GAGVSQSPRYKVAKRGQDVALRCDPISGHVSLFWYQQALGQGPEFLTYFQNEAQLDKSGLPSDRFFAERPEGSVSTLKIQRTQQEDSAVYLCASSSRTSFEQYFGPGTRLTVT.

The chain carries TRBV27 and TRBJ1-1; 7 positions match TRBD1. V trimming: 2 bases; J trimming: 2 bases; junction bases outside the gene matches: 5. Per germline, CDR1 MNHEY and CDR2 SMNVEV (reference sequence). CDR3 length: 15 amino acids. The CDR3 loop reads CASSLRGPANTEAFF. CDR3 coding DNA: TGTGCCAGCAGTTTAAGGGGGCCAGCAAACACTGAAGCTTTCTTT.

This chain links TRBV28 with TRBJ2-3, with 12 bases identical to TRBD2. The CDR3 has 13 residues. Germline CDR1 reads MDHEN; CDR2 reads SYDVKM. V was pared by 10 bases and J by 5 bases, with 4 bases of the junction left unmatched. The CDR3 here is CATRLAGEDTQYF. CDR3 coding DNA: TGTGCCACCAGACTAGCGGGAGAAGATACGCAGTATTTT.

The V call is TRBV5-5, the J call TRBJ2-7; no firm D call. The CDR3 consists of 13 residues. Germline values: CDR1 SGHKS, CDR2 YYEKEE (reference sequence). The V end was cut by 0 bases, the J end by 2 bases, with 6 bases between. This CDR3 is CASSLGAAYEQYF. The CDR3 region has the DNA TGTGCCAGCAGCTTGGGGGCAGCCTACGAGCAGTACTTC.

V is TRBV18 and J is TRBJ2-7; TRBD1 matches at 8 bases. Trimming removed 2 bases from V and 0 bases from J; junction bases left unmatched: 3. Germline loops: CDR1 KGHSH, CDR2 LQKENI. CDR3 length: 15 amino acids. The CDR3 DNA follows: TGTGCCAGCTCACCAAGACAGGGGAACTCCTACGAGCAGTACTTC. It translates to CASSPRQGNSYEQYF.

V is TRBV28 and J is TRBJ1-5, with unresolved D. Germline CDR1 is MDHEN and CDR2 is SYDVKM. The CDR3 runs to 17 residues. The V end lost 7 bases, the J end lost 7 bases, and 26 bases lay between the germline ends. The CDR3 sequence: CASTTKVRVGLRQPQHF. CDR3 bases: TGTGCCAGCACCACGAAAGTTCGGGTGGGTCTGAGGCAGCCCCAGCATTTT. The full variable domain, rest sourced from reference TRBV28 and TRBJ1-5, is DVKVTQSSRYLVKRTGEKVFLECVQDMDHENMFWYRQDPGLGLRLIYFSYDVKMKEKGDIPEGYSVSREKKERFSLILESASTNQTSMYLCASTTKVRVGLRQPQHFGDGTRLSIL.

V is TRBV15 and J is TRBJ1-2; tentative D call: TRBD1 (5 bases). Germline V gene lookup returns CDR1 LNHNV and CDR2 YYDKDF (reference sequence). V lost 1 base and J lost 12, with 15 bases in between. The CDR3 is 13 amino acids. CDR3 DNA: TGTGCCACCAGCAGAGCTAGGGACCGGGCCAACACCTTC. Protein sequence: CATSRARDRANTF.

This chain uses TRBV2 with TRBJ1-2; D is ambiguous. V lost 3 bases to trimming and J lost 8 bases, with 10 bases between them. This CDR3 has 12 amino acids. The germline V gene has CDR1 SNHLY and CDR2 FYNNEI. The CDR3 DNA is TGTGCCAGCAGTGATTCAAGGGTAGGCTACACCTTC. Translating gives CASSDSRVGYTF.

The chain combines TRBV2 with TRBJ2-7, with D unresolved. V was pared by 6 bases and J by 7 bases, with 7 bases between. The CDR3 has 10 residues. Per germline, CDR1 SNHLY and CDR2 FYNNEI. CDR3: CASRIREQYF. Written as DNA, the CDR3 is TGTGCCAGCAGGATACGAGAGCAGTACTTC.

This sequence joins TRBV2 and TRBJ1-5; D ambiguous. CDR3 size: 16 residues. The ends were cut back, 2 bases at V and 2 bases at J, with 13 bases in the middle. CDR1 is SNHLY and CDR2 is FYNNEI in the germline V gene. The CDR3 nucleotides are TGTGCCAGCAGTGAATGGGAGGCGAGGGGCAATCAGCCCCAGCATTTT. Translation: CASSEWEARGNQPQHF.

This chain connects TRBV29-1 to TRBJ1-5; D possibly corresponds to TRBD1 (5 bases). The germline V gene has CDR1 SQVTM and CDR2 ANQGSEA. Trimming shortened V by 5 bases and J by 5 bases, and 22 bases separated the two germline ends. The CDR3 sequence is 16 residues long. The CDR3 sequence is CSVPTGEGWVHQPQHF. CDR3 coding DNA: TGCAGCGTTCCCACCGGCGAGGGGTGGGTACATCAGCCCCAGCATTTT.

This clone came up once. The CDR3 region has the DNA TGTGCCAGCAGTTTAGCGGGAGGAGGAACCTATGAGCAGTTCTTC. Translated: CASSLAGGGTYEQFF. J is TRBJ2-1 and V is TRBV27, with 8 bases that match TRBD2. Germline assignment: CDR1 MNHEY and CDR2 SMNVEV (reference sequence). The trim removed 2 bases at V and 8 bases at J, leaving 8 bases unmatched. This CDR3 is 15 amino acids long.

The chain employs TRBV7-6 and TRBJ2-7; no clear D gene. The CDR3 sequence is 12 residues long. Germline V gene sequence: CDR1 SGHVS, CDR2 FNYEAQ. Deletions cut 2 bases from V and 5 bases from J, with 7 bases between. The CDR3 is CASSLRPDEQYF. CDR3 bases: TGTGCCAGCAGCTTAAGGCCCGACGAGCAGTACTTC.

The genes are TRBV6-1 and TRBJ2-7; 9 positions match TRBD2. The trim removed 0 bases at V and 3 bases at J, leaving 9 bases unmatched. Germline lookup yields CDR1 MNHNS and CDR2 SASEGT. This CDR3 comprises 17 residues. The CDR3 DNA reads as TGTGCCAGCAGTGAAGCAGCTTGGCGGGAGGGATTCTACGAGCAGTACTTC. Encoded protein: CASSEAAWREGFYEQYF.

The V and J genes are TRBV29-1 and TRBJ2-2; possible D gene TRBD1, 5 bases. The CDR3 extends over 15 amino acids. CDR1 and CDR2 (germline): SQVTM, ANQGSEA. V was shortened by 2 bases and J by 4 bases, with 14 bases between the two germline ends. CDR3 nucleotide sequence: TGCAGCGTTGAAAGTCGCCAGGGTGGCACCGGGGAGCTGTTTTTT. Its translation is CSVESRQGGTGELFF.